The present entry profiles one T cell receptor (beta chain) with its context. The junction does not match germline at one end; this may be a read error. The CDR3 is 15 amino acids. Germline CDR1 reads ENHRY; CDR2 reads SYGVKD. The data originate from a study of tumor-infiltrating lymphocytes in primary liver carcinoma. Using a constant-region primer together with ProtoScript II reverse transcriptase, TCR beta cDNA was made from 450 to 600 ng of total RNA. Libraries of TCR beta came from three nested multiplex PCR rounds with slightly modified ARM-PCR. The study ran its first two PCR rounds for roughly 11 cycles each, using TRBV1-TRBV30 forward primers and a C-beta reverse primer. TCRdb re-analysed the multiplex PCR reads in MiXCR, keeping a single row per CDR3 protein. The table has approximately 54,000 distinct CDR3 sequences, 60% to 75% seen once; the top ten hold 25%. Investigators took RNA and DNA out together from roughly 21-30 mg of unsorted bulk tissue.

The receptor was derived from a man aged 40-50 years with primary liver carcinoma and hepatitis B virus infection. The chain links TRBV10-3 to TRBJ2-1; the match to TRBD1 covers 9 bases. The sequenced sample consisted of liver tumor tissue from sampling region 2. The subset is: tumor region T2, inferior pole. The CDR3 nucleotides are TGTGCCATCAATGACACAGGGGGCGCGTACAATGGGCAGTTCTTC. Translated: CAINDTGGAYNGQFF.